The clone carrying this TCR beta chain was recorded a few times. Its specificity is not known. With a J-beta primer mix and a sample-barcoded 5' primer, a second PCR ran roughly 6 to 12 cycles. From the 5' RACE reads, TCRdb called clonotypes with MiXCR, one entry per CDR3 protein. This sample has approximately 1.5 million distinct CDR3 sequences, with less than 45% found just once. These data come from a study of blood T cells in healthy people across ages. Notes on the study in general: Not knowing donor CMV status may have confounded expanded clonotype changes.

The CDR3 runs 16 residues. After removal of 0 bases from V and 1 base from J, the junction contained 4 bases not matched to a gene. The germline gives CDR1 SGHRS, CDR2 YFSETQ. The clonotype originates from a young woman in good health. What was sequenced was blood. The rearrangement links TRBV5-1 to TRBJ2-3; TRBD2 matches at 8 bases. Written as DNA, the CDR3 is TGCGCCAGCAGCTTGGCACCGGGACTAGGCACAGATACGCAGTATTTT. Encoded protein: CASSLAPGLGTDTQYF. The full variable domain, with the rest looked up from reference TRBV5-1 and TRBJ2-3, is KAGVTQTPRYLIKTRGQQVTLSCSPISGHRSVSWYQQTPGQGLQFLFEYFSETQRNKGNFPGRFSGRQFSNSRSEMNVSTLELGDSALYLCASSLAPGLGTDTQYFGPGTRLTVL.